This T cell receptor beta chain was recorded in a study of vaccination and CD4 T cells after COVID-19 (dated by TCRdb to between 2021 and 2024). Describing the broader study: The convalescent cohort comprised six males and four females, including two Hispanic individuals, seven Caucasians, two Asians and one multiracial person. Participants got two doses of the Pfizer-BioNTech BNT162b2 vaccine (n=8) or two doses of the Moderna mRNA-1273 vaccine (n=2). Post-COVID blood samples from convalescent patients were collected a median of around 100 days after diagnosis, with a range of roughly 30 to 170 days. Post-vaccine blood samples were obtained a median of about 70 days after the second vaccine dose, with a range of roughly 13 to 250 days. The cultures were stimulated with overlapping spike peptide pools from SARS-CoV-2 and from the common cold coronaviruses HCoV-NL63, HCoV-OC43 and HCoV-229E. Control cultures used a CEFX viral epitope pool as positive control, an HIV-1 Nef peptide pool as negative control, or no peptide. The spike-specific CD4+ TCR repertoire was compared before and after mRNA vaccination in around ten COVID-19 convalescent patients and a few infection-naive healthy vaccine recipients. In an earlier paper using these donors, memory CD4+ T cell crossreactivity between SARS-CoV-2 and common cold coronavirus spike proteins was assessed at the TCR clonotype level.

Libraries were prepared through PCR. DNA from cultured CD4+ T cells underwent TCR sequencing with the Oncomine TCR Beta short-read assay at the Johns Hopkins FTIC core. The QIAamp micro DNA kit was used to extract genomic DNA from the cultured CD4+ T cells. Oncomine TCR Beta libraries made from cultured CD4+ T cells were pooled using unique dual indexes and sequenced on an Illumina iSeq 100. Per the authors' processing: Non-productive sequences were removed, and CDR3s that did not start with C, did not end with F or W, or were shorter than 7 amino acids were discarded. The MANAFEST web application identified antigen-specific clonotypes by comparing peptide-stimulated wells against reference wells and other culture wells. For a clone to be called positive, the clone needed an FDR below 0.05, an odds ratio above 5, and a productive frequency above 0.1% in at least two of three replicate wells. Clonotypes that were significantly expanded in both SARS-CoV-2 spike wells and at least one common cold coronavirus spike condition were defined as cross-reactive. Using R version 3.6.1, CDR3 homology was evaluated through Levenshtein distances (stringdist) along with unrooted phylogenetic trees (ape). Using fastp trimming at Q25 and MiXCR clonotype assembly, TCRdb reanalyzed the public sequencing data and kept in-frame beta chains. Entries that share a CDR3 protein sequence are merged under the most common genes and DNA. TCRdb assigned the V and J calls; the authors' analysis was not used. The sample table shows about 9,700 distinct CDR3 sequences, and 30% to 35% are seen once. Of the sample, 8.3% is held by the ten largest clones.

The treatment or condition label for this specimen denotes: roughly 10-day PBMC culture with coronavirus spike peptide pools or control peptides (ViraFEST assay). CD4+ T cells from unexposed donors were collected before the COVID-19 pandemic (2011-2018). To expand antigen-specific T cells with peptide pools and then pick out the expanded clonotypes through TCR sequencing, the study relied on the ViraFEST assay. Each well held 1.5 million to 2.5 million PBMCs cultured with approximately 9.2 ug/ml peptide pools in IMDM containing roughly 5% human AB serum and around 9 IU/ml IL-2. On days 3 and 7, half of the culture medium was replaced with fresh IL-2-containing medium. After approximately 11 days of culture, CD4+ T cells were isolated by negative selection with the EasySep CD4+ T cell isolation kit. Unexposed donor CD4+ T cells were tested for reactivity to SARS-CoV-2 S and N and four common cold coronavirus spike pools, as cell number allowed. Ficoll-Paque Plus gradient centrifugation was used to isolate PBMCs from whole blood, and the isolated PBMCs were then either used fresh or cryopreserved at -140C. Each culture condition was generally run in triplicate wells. The leukapheresis product for the unexposed donors was obtained through commercial purchase.

From its cysteine to its phenylalanine, the CDR3 spans 17 amino acids. CDR3 DNA only is kept here, 51 bases in frame from base 1. Based on the germline V gene, the CDR1 and CDR2 sequences are MNHNS and SASEGT. At the junction V is shortened by 7 bases and J by 3 bases, with 24 bases in between. The paper's findings and limits, for the study overall: Of the vaccine-specific clones in convalescent patients, 304 of 307, or nearly all, reacted only to SARS-CoV-2 spike and did not cross-react with common cold coronaviruses. An increase in the median number of SARS-CoV-2-reactive clonotypes from approximately 23 after infection to a few dozen after vaccination was observed, but the change was not found to be significant. Among convalescent patients, a median about 86% of the SARS-CoV-2-reactive clones seen after vaccination appeared only after vaccination, which suggests priming specific to the vaccine. The number of convalescent patients in the study was relatively small, and the study did not examine early timepoints following natural infection.

Details on this clonotype: The specificity of this receptor is unknown. Per-nucleotide qualities are absent, and no much larger clonotype sits a single base away.

The rearranged segments are TRBV6-1 and TRBJ1-2; TRBD1 is possibly the D segment (5 matching bases). This sequence originates from a human donor in good health. The sample taken for sequencing was CD4+ T cells from blood, cultured in vitro. The CDR3 region reads CASTRGTGSTSDYGYTF. The DNA reads as follows: TGTGCCAGCACTCGAGGAACAGGTTCGACCAGCGACTATGGCTACACCTTC.